This passage covers 30 T cell receptor beta chains from one sample sequenced in a study of OX40 agonist ivuxolimab in advanced cancers. The data were produced by immunoSEQ multiplex PCR, yet TCRdb's version contains in-frame clones alone and is incomplete. The sample lists roughly 67,000 clones; about nine tenths were seen once. The source was CD4+ or CD8+ T cells sorted from blood, collected in a trial of the OX40 agonist ivuxolimab. The receptors were sampled from an adult with an advanced solid tumor such as melanoma, head and neck, liver or kidney cancer.

The chain links TRBV6-6 to TRBJ2-7, with D possibly being TRBD1 (6 bases). The CDR3 spans 13 residues. Germline V gene data show CDR1 as MNHNY and CDR2 as SVGAGI (reference sequence). V lost 6 bases, J lost 3 bases, and 12 bases lay in between. The DNA for the CDR3 is TGTGCCAGCAGAGGGACACCAGTCTACGAGCAGTACTTC. As protein: CASRGTPVYEQYF.

The chain combines TRBV19 with TRBJ1-5; a weak D match, TRBD1 (5 bases). The CDR3 has 13 residues. Trimming removed 5 bases from V and 4 bases from J, with 9 bases in between. Germline CDR1 is LNHDA and CDR2 is SQIVND (reference sequence). This CDR3 is CASSRGVNQPQHF. The CDR3 DNA follows: TGTGCCAGTAGTCGAGGGGTGAATCAGCCCCAGCATTTT.

The V gene is TRBV7-9, the J gene TRBJ1-1; 8 nucleotides line up with TRBD1. This CDR3 is built from 16 residues. V shed 4 bases and J 1 base; nucleotides not matched to a gene: 8. CDR1 is SEHNR, CDR2 FQNEAQ, per germline (reference sequence). The CDR3 bases are TGTGCCAGCAGCTCAGGACAGGGTTTTGCGAACACTGAAGCTTTCTTT. It specifies CASSSGQGFANTEAFF.

The rearrangement joins TRBV7-3 to TRBJ2-1, with TRBD1 matching 10 bases. The CDR3 has 16 amino acids. Germline lookup yields CDR1 SGHTA and CDR2 FQGTGA. V was pared by 2 bases and J by 7 bases, with 8 bases of the junction left unmatched. The CDR3 loop reads CASSLQGQGVKNEQFF. The DNA for the CDR3 is TGTGCCAGCAGCTTACAAGGACAGGGGGTTAAAAATGAGCAGTTCTTC.

The chain recombines TRBV29-1 with TRBJ2-7; D perhaps matches TRBD2 (6 bases). Germline CDR1 is SQVTM and CDR2 is ANQGSEA. The CDR3 runs to 14 residues. Trimming stripped 4 bases from V and 0 bases from J, with 13 bases between. CDR3 residues: CSVVRGTSSYEQYF. CDR3 sequence (DNA): TGCAGCGTTGTTCGCGGGACGTCCTCCTACGAGCAGTACTTC.

As DNA, the CDR3 is TGTGCCAGCAGCGTAACCACTAATGAAAAACTGTTTTTT. Residues: CASSVTTNEKLFF. The chain carries TRBV9 and TRBJ1-4; D unclear. Trimming shortened V by 1 base and J by 2 bases, and 3 bases separated the two germline ends. Germline CDR1 is SGDLS and CDR2 is YYNGEE. The CDR3 is 13 residues long.

The chain links TRBV28 to TRBJ1-4; no reliable D call. V gave up 6 bases and J gave up 6 bases, with 5 bases separating them. This CDR3 is 11 amino acids long. The germline gives CDR1 MDHEN, CDR2 SYDVKM. CDR3 loop: CASSYHEKLFF. The CDR3 DNA sequence: TGTGCCAGCAGCTACCATGAAAAACTGTTTTTT. Full variable domain (rest looked up from reference TRBV28 and TRBJ1-4): DVKVTQSSRYLVKRTGEKVFLECVQDMDHENMFWYRQDPGLGLRLIYFSYDVKMKEKGDIPEGYSVSREKKERFSLILESASTNQTSMYLCASSYHEKLFFGSGTQLSVL.

V and J are TRBV6-6 and TRBJ1-5; possibly TRBD1 for D (5 bases). Germline V gene sequence: CDR1 MNHNY, CDR2 SVGAGI (reference sequence). The ends were cut back, 6 bases at V and 7 bases at J, with 13 bases in the middle. CDR3 length: 13 amino acids. This CDR3 is CASSNGASQPQHF. CDR3 nucleotide sequence: TGTGCCAGCAGCAACGGGGCTAGCCAGCCCCAGCATTTT.

This clone was observed a single time. The chain couples TRBV10-3 to TRBJ2-7; weak D call: TRBD2 (5 bases). Germline V CDR1 and CDR2: ENHRY, SYGVKD. The CDR3 length is 15 residues. V lost 0 bases, J lost 6 bases, and 15 bases lay in between. In nucleotides, the CDR3 is TGTGCCATCAGTGAGTCCGGCGGCCCCGCGGGCGAGCAGTACTTC. It encodes CAISESGGPAGEQYF.

The chain couples TRBV6-6 to TRBJ2-5; TRBD1 might be the D (5 bases). CDR3 length: 14 amino acids. Trimming removed 9 bases from V and 4 bases from J, with 18 bases in between. The germline CDR1 and CDR2 sequences are MNHNY and SVGAGI (reference sequence). The CDR3 DNA reads as TGTGCCAGTTCTTACAGGCCCGACATAGAGACCCAGTACTTC. Amino acid sequence: CASSYRPDIETQYF.

The CDR3 nucleotides are TGTGCCAGCCAGACTCCTTCAGGGGCCAACGTCCTGACTTTC. Translating it yields CASQTPSGANVLTF. The V and J genes are TRBV19 and TRBJ2-6, with D uncertain. Per germline, CDR1 LNHDA and CDR2 SQIVND (reference sequence). V was cut by 9 bases and J by 4 bases, with 13 bases left in between. This CDR3 region has 14 residues. Complete variable domain (other parts from reference TRBV19 and TRBJ2-6): DGGITQSPKYLFRKEGQNVTLSCEQNLNHDAMYWYRQDPGQGLRLIYYSQIVNDFQKGDIAEGYSVSREKKESFPLTVTSAQKNPTAFYLCASQTPSGANVLTFGAGSRLTVL.

The chain employs TRBV6-1 and TRBJ1-1; D unresolved. V dropped 7 bases and J dropped 0 bases, with 9 bases sitting between them. CDR1 is MNHNS, CDR2 SASEGT, per germline. The CDR3 consists of 13 residues. CDR3 sequence reads: CASIEGVNTEAFF. The CDR3, as DNA: TGTGCCAGCATAGAAGGTGTGAACACTGAAGCTTTCTTT.

As DNA, the CDR3 is TGTGCCAGCAGCGGGACCGAAAACACCGGGGAGCTGTTTTTT. Residues: CASSGTENTGELFF. The genes are TRBV2 and TRBJ2-2; D possibly matches TRBD1 or TRBD2 (5 bases each). CDR1 SNHLY and CDR2 FYNNEI come from the germline V gene. The CDR3 is 14 residues long. Between the trimmed V and J ends, which lost 6 bases and 2 bases, there was a span of 10 bases.

The chain recombines TRBV7-2 with TRBJ2-4; unclear D gene. Trimming took 3 bases from V and 5 from J, leaving 8 bases between them. The CDR3 has 13 residues. Germline CDR1 SGHTA, CDR2 FQGNSA. The CDR3 here is CASSFGSQNIQYF. CDR3 nucleotide sequence: TGTGCCAGCAGCTTTGGTAGCCAAAACATTCAGTACTTC.

In this sample, this clone turned up a few times. The V call is TRBV10-3, the J call TRBJ1-5; D remains ambiguous. The V gene lost 3 bases and the J gene lost 0 bases, with 6 bases spanning the gap. This CDR3 is built from 14 residues. CDR1 and CDR2 (germline): ENHRY, SYGVKD. The CDR3 here is CAISERSSNQPQHF. DNA of the CDR3: TGTGCCATCAGTGAACGGAGTAGCAATCAGCCCCAGCATTTT.

The rearrangement links TRBV6-1 to TRBJ2-7, with unresolved D. Trimming took 1 base from V and 6 from J, leaving 4 bases between them. CDR1 and CDR2 from the germline V gene are MNHNS and SASEGT. The CDR3 loop spans 11 amino acids. CDR3 region: CASSEVREQYF. In nucleotides, the CDR3 is TGTGCCAGCAGTGAAGTCCGCGAGCAGTACTTC.

This clone has more than one count but fewer than ten. The chain links TRBV2 to TRBJ1-1; tentative D call: TRBD1 (6 bases). V lost 4 bases and J lost 7, with 7 bases in between. Per germline, CDR1 SNHLY and CDR2 FYNNEI. The CDR3 runs to 11 residues. DNA of the CDR3: TGTGCCAGCAGTGGCAGGGGTGAAGCTTTCTTT. Translation: CASSGRGEAFF.

The chain links TRBV7-2 to TRBJ2-1; the D gene is possibly TRBD2 (5 bases). Germline values: CDR1 SGHTA, CDR2 FQGNSA. Trimming removed 2 bases at V and 8 bases at J, with 16 bases between. The CDR3 runs 15 residues. DNA of the CDR3: TGTGCCAGCAGCTTAAGAGGGAGTCGAAGGGATGAGCAGTTCTTC. This gives the protein CASSLRGSRRDEQFF. The full variable domain, with the rest looked up from reference TRBV7-2 and TRBJ2-1, is GAGVSQSPSNKVTEKGKDVELRCDPISGHTALYWYRQSLGQGLEFLIYFQGNSAPDKSGLPSDRFSAERTGGSVSTLTIQRTQQEDSAVYLCASSLRGSRRDEQFFGPGTRLTVL.

The V and J genes are TRBV30 and TRBJ1-4; D remains unclear. Trimming stripped 5 bases from V and 2 bases from J, with 12 bases between. The CDR3 sequence is 14 residues long. CDR1 GTSNPN and CDR2 SVGIG come from the germline V gene (reference sequence). CDR3 sequence reads: CAWAGRRTNEKLFF. CDR3 nucleotides: TGTGCCTGGGCCGGGAGGCGGACTAATGAAAAACTGTTTTTT.

Only one count was recorded for this clone. This chain uses TRBV10-2 with TRBJ2-3; no definite D call. The CDR3 extends over 14 amino acids. Germline assignment: CDR1 WSHSY and CDR2 SAAADI. V lost 3 bases and J lost 4, with 11 bases in between. CDR3 protein: CASSDRRRADTQYF. CDR3 DNA: TGCGCCAGCAGTGATCGTCGAAGGGCAGATACGCAGTATTTT.

The V call is TRBV2, the J call TRBJ2-2; 9 nucleotides agree with TRBD2. J was trimmed by 15 bases and V by 0 bases; bases with no gene match: 5. Germline assignment: CDR1 SNHLY and CDR2 FYNNEI. The CDR3 spans 13 residues. The CDR3 sequence: CASSEARGGVMFF. The CDR3 coding sequence is TGTGCCAGCAGTGAAGCGCGCGGGGGGGTGATGTTTTTT.

In its sample, this clone was seen a few times. The gene calls are TRBV9 and TRBJ1-4, with a possible D match to TRBD1 (6 bases). V shed 4 bases and J shed 6 bases, with 13 bases lying between them. This CDR3 has 14 amino acids. Germline V gives CDR1 SGDLS, CDR2 YYNGEE. The CDR3 loop is CASSPRTDDEKLFF. The CDR3 region has the DNA TGTGCCAGCAGCCCCAGGACAGATGATGAAAAACTGTTTTTT.

This chain joins TRBV28 and TRBJ1-2; D is possibly TRBD1 (6 bases). Trimming stripped 4 bases from V and 4 bases from J, with 16 bases between. The germline V gene has CDR1 MDHEN and CDR2 SYDVKM. The CDR3 is 15 residues long. The chain's CDR3 is CASSSPWTDSYGYTF. The CDR3 DNA reads TGTGCCAGCAGTTCTCCCTGGACAGATTCCTATGGCTACACCTTC.

The chain employs TRBV4-2 and TRBJ2-1; tentative D call: TRBD1 (6 bases). Germline V lookup: CDR1 LGHNA, CDR2 YNFKEQ. Trimming cost V 4 bases and J 8 bases, with 18 bases left between them. This CDR3 comprises 15 residues. Here the CDR3 DNA reads TGTGCCAGCAGCCGTCAGGGGCAAGGCCGGGATGAGCAGTTCTTC. Residues: CASSRQGQGRDEQFF.

The chain couples TRBV29-1 to TRBJ1-2, with 8 bases that match TRBD1. Germline V gives CDR1 SQVTM, CDR2 ANQGSEA. V was pared by 6 bases and J by 4 bases, with 4 bases of the junction left unmatched. The CDR3 contains 12 residues. The CDR3 reads CSVQTGGYGYTF. CDR3 sequence (DNA): TGCAGCGTCCAAACAGGGGGCTATGGCTACACCTTC. The full variable domain, rest sourced from reference TRBV29-1 and TRBJ1-2, is SAVISQKPSRDICQRGTSLTIQCQVDSQVTMMFWYRQQPGQSLTLIATANQGSEATYESGFVIDKFPISRPNLTFSTLTVSNMSPEDSSIYLCSVQTGGYGYTFGSGTRLTVV.

The chain has TRBV19 and TRBJ2-7; 11 bases map to TRBD1. The CDR3 loop spans 15 amino acids. Germline trimming cut 8 bases from V and 3 bases from J; bases unmatched to any gene: 9. CDR1 is LNHDA and CDR2 is SQIVND in the germline V gene (reference sequence). The CDR3 bases are TGTGCCAGTCAGTCGGGGACAGGGGGATTCTACGAGCAGTACTTC. Its translation: CASQSGTGGFYEQYF.

This clone was seen a few times. V and J are TRBV6-4 and TRBJ2-5; D remains unclear. Germline loops: CDR1 MRHNA, CDR2 SNTAGT. V was cut by 3 bases and J by 5 bases, with 13 bases left in between. CDR3 length: 14 amino acids. The DNA of the CDR3 is TGTGCCAGCAGTGAAGAGATGGGTTGGGAGACCCAGTACTTC. Its translation is CASSEEMGWETQYF.

The table lists this clone with a count of one. The chain employs TRBV5-8 and TRBJ1-2, with D possibly TRBD1 on 6 matching bases. CDR3 size: 13 residues. V was trimmed by 1 base and J by 8 bases, leaving 12 bases between them. Germline values: CDR1 SGHTS, CDR2 YDEGEE. In DNA, the CDR3 is TGTGCCAGCAGCTTGACAGGGCGAAGCGGCTACACCTTC. Translating it yields CASSLTGRSGYTF.

The chain employs TRBV6-1 and TRBJ1-1; D gene ambiguous. Germline CDR1 reads MNHNS; CDR2 reads SASEGT. This CDR3 spans 12 amino acids. Trimming took off 6 bases at V and 6 bases at J, with 11 bases between the two ends. The CDR3 region has the DNA TGTGCCAGCAGCGAGATGAAAGCTGAAGCTTTCTTT. Its translation is CASSEMKAEAFF.

The V and J genes are TRBV28 and TRBJ2-1; TRBD2 aligns across 7 bases. CDR1 MDHEN and CDR2 SYDVKM come from the germline V gene. Germline trimming cut 8 bases from V and 8 bases from J; bases unmatched to any gene: 3. CDR3 size: 11 residues. For the CDR3, the DNA is TGTGCCAGCGGGGCGGGGGATGAGCAGTTCTTC. This gives the protein CASGAGDEQFF.